This T cell receptor beta chain was captured in a study of T cells after yellow fever vaccination. Background on the study: Preparation used SMART-Seq v4 Ultra Low Input for the low-cell-number fractions.

A remark on this clonotype: Its antigen is still unknown.

TCRdb called the 5' RACE reads again in MiXCR, with one record for every CDR3 protein. The repertoire holds roughly 320,000 distinct CDR3 sequences, with over 8.5% as singletons. General study points: Post-booster repertoires again held most primary-vaccination clones (about 95% CD4, over 80% CD8). There was a small share of clonotypes that showed up in both the CD4 and CD8 compartments.

This specimen was CD4+ T cells sorted from PBMCs, taken 45 days after the yellow fever booster vaccination. The source of this sequence is a man aged 18 to 29 who received the YFV17D yellow fever vaccine.

The CDR3 DNA is TGCAGTGGGACCGGACAGGGGAACACCGGGGAGCTGTTTTTT. This translates into CSGTGQGNTGELFF. The J gene is TRBJ2-2, the V gene TRBV20-1, with TRBD1 matching 8 bases. Germline lookup yields CDR1 DFQATT and CDR2 SNEGSKA (reference sequence). This CDR3 contains 14 residues. With V trimmed by 7 bases and J by 1 base, 5 bases remained unmatched.